This T cell receptor (beta chain) was obtained from a study of beta chain features in type 1 diabetes. Study-wide findings and caveats: Naive, central memory and regulatory TCRB repertoires appeared more similar among patients than healthy donors. Researchers report that Type 1 diabetes patients had moderately but significantly shorter TCRB CDR3s across all four CD4+ subsets. Patients with type 1 diabetes showed fewer VDJ junction insertions and more deletions.

The single heparinised draw taken from each donor contained around 100 mL of blood on average. Germline values: CDR1 SEHNR, CDR2 FQNEAQ (reference sequence). This CDR3 spans 12 amino acids. The ends were cut back, 5 bases at V and 8 bases at J, with 12 bases in the middle. Since all of the isolated RNA was reverse transcribed, expressed TCRB transcripts were what got sequenced. Some clones are missing from TCRdb's copy, which holds only in-frame ones; the method was immunoSEQ multiplex PCR. The table has hundreds of thousands of clones, 15% to 19% seen once; the top ten hold approximately 0.093%. Comments on this clone: The antigen is unknown.

Sequencing used naive CD4+ T cells from blood. The rearrangement uses TRBV7-9 and TRBJ1-1, with D perhaps TRBD1 (6 bases). The receptor's source is a man between 18 and 35 years old in good health. The CDR3 is CASSPYREEAFF. DNA for the CDR3: TGTGCCAGCAGCCCTTACAGGGAAGAAGCTTTCTTT.